The 30 T cell receptor beta chains below were found in one sample sequenced in a study of blood T cell repertoires in COVID-19. The data were produced by immunoSEQ multiplex PCR, yet TCRdb's version contains in-frame clones alone and is incomplete. The data hold more than 95,000 clones, with 82% observed a single time. Material for sequencing was peripheral blood. Source of these receptors: a man older than 75 with acute or convalescent COVID-19.

This rearrangement joins TRBV4-1 to TRBJ2-5, with D tentatively TRBD2 (7 bases). Germline CDR1 and CDR2: MGHRA and YSYEKL. The CDR3 is 14 amino acids. Trimming left V 1 base short and J 5 bases short, with 11 bases between. CDR3 DNA sequence: TGCGCCAGCAGCCAAGGGGGGGGCAGGGAGACCCAGTACTTC. It translates to CASSQGGGRETQYF.

The V gene is TRBV5-1, the J gene TRBJ1-1; 7 bases align to TRBD1. Germline CDR1 is SGHRS and CDR2 is YFSETQ. The ends lost 1 base at V and 6 bases at J; junction bases unmatched: 12. This CDR3 spans 16 amino acids. CDR3 protein: CASSLLVTGVSPEAFF. The CDR3 nucleotides are TGCGCCAGCAGCTTGCTGGTCACAGGGGTCAGCCCTGAAGCTTTCTTT.

The chain is built from TRBV3-1 (or the pseudogene TRBV3-2) and TRBJ1-3, with D possibly matching TRBD1 (5 bases). CDR1 and CDR2 from the germline V gene are LGHDT and YNNKEL (reference sequence). The length of the CDR3 is 15 residues. Trimming removed 3 bases at V and 2 bases at J, with 11 bases between. Written as DNA, the CDR3 is TGTGCCAGCAGCCAGGGGGGTTTTACTGGAAACACCATATATTTT. Its translation is CASSQGGFTGNTIYF.

V gene TRBV7-2 combines with J gene TRBJ2-6; no clear D. Germline-derived CDR1 and CDR2 are SGHTA and FQGNSA. This CDR3 comprises 15 residues. V was shortened by 3 bases and J by 0 bases, with 6 bases between the two germline ends. The CDR3 protein is CASSFRSSGANVLTF. CDR3 in DNA: TGTGCCAGCAGCTTTAGGAGCTCTGGGGCCAACGTCCTGACTTTC. Looking up the rest from reference TRBV7-2 and TRBJ2-6 gives the full variable domain: GAGVSQSPSNKVTEKGKDVELRCDPISGHTALYWYRQSLGQGLEFLIYFQGNSAPDKSGLPSDRFSAERTGGSVSTLTIQRTQQEDSAVYLCASSFRSSGANVLTFGAGSRLTVL.

The sample holds a few counts of this clone. The V gene is TRBV10-3, the J gene TRBJ1-2, with D possibly being TRBD1 (5 bases). Trimming took 4 bases from V and 3 from J, leaving 12 bases between them. The length of the CDR3 is 14 residues. Germline-derived CDR1 and CDR2 are ENHRY and SYGVKD. The CDR3 protein is CAISGGSPDYGYTF. The CDR3 nucleotides read TGTGCCATCAGTGGGGGCTCGCCGGACTATGGCTACACCTTC.

The V gene is TRBV2, the J gene TRBJ1-6; no reliable D call. The CDR3 covers 16 residues. Germline-derived CDR1 and CDR2 are SNHLY and FYNNEI. V dropped 6 bases and J dropped 0 bases, with 12 bases sitting between them. CDR3 amino acids: CASSHGGDSYNSPLHF. In DNA form, the CDR3 reads TGTGCCAGCAGCCACGGAGGTGACTCCTATAATTCACCCCTCCACTTT.

The V and J genes are TRBV15 and TRBJ2-2, with a weak D call TRBD1 (5 bases). Germline loops: CDR1 LNHNV, CDR2 YYDKDF (reference sequence). The V gene lost 0 bases and the J gene lost 2 bases, with 10 bases spanning the gap. The CDR3 is made up of 16 amino acids. The CDR3 nucleotides are TGTGCCACCAGCAGAGATCACAGGACAAACACCGGGGAGCTGTTTTTT. As protein: CATSRDHRTNTGELFF.

The chain joins TRBV29-1 to TRBJ2-5, with D tentatively TRBD1 (6 bases). Trimming took 6 bases from V and 2 from J, leaving 10 bases between them. CDR1 and CDR2 from the germline V gene are SQVTM and ANQGSEA. CDR3 size: 12 residues. The CDR3 DNA reads as TGCAGCGTCGGACAGAAACAAGAGACCCAGTACTTC. This encodes CSVGQKQETQYF.

This clone was recorded a few times. This chain's CDR3 is CAWSSPDRDYGYTF. The DNA of the CDR3 is TGTGCCTGGAGTTCCCCGGACAGGGACTATGGCTACACCTTC. This chain links TRBV30 with TRBJ1-2, with TRBD1 matching 8 bases. The CDR3 contains 14 residues. Germline-derived CDR1 and CDR2 are GTSNPN and SVGIG (reference sequence). V was clipped by 2 bases and J by 3 bases; unmatched bases: 5.

This clone was counted only a few times. The J gene is TRBJ1-1, the V gene TRBV5-4; 7 nucleotides line up with TRBD1. The J segment lost 3 bases and the V segment lost 0 bases, leaving 8 bases of the junction unmatched. The CDR3 covers 16 residues. Germline lookup yields CDR1 SGHNT and CDR2 YYREEE (reference sequence). The CDR3 DNA sequence: TGTGCCAGCAGCTTGGTGGCTCGGCAGGGGGACACTGAAGCTTTCTTT. Protein sequence: CASSLVARQGDTEAFF.

This chain joins TRBV5-4 and TRBJ1-3; possibly TRBD1 for D (5 bases). The V end lost 2 bases, the J end lost 0 bases, and 9 bases lay between the germline ends. Germline values: CDR1 SGHNT, CDR2 YYREEE (reference sequence). CDR3 length: 15 residues. CDR3 loop: CASSFDSYSGNTIYF. The CDR3 DNA reads TGTGCCAGCAGCTTCGACAGCTACTCTGGAAACACCATATATTTT.

The chain links TRBV19 to TRBJ1-2; a possible D gene is TRBD1 (5 bases). The CDR3 loop spans 14 amino acids. Germline values: CDR1 LNHDA, CDR2 SQIVND (reference sequence). Deletions cut 2 bases from V and 7 bases from J, with 14 bases between. Written as DNA, the CDR3 is TGTGCCAGTAGTATAAAGGCAGGGATCGTTGGCTACACCTTC. Amino acid sequence: CASSIKAGIVGYTF.

The J gene is TRBJ2-7, the V gene TRBV27; perhaps TRBD2 as D (6 bases). Per the germline V gene, CDR1 is MNHEY and CDR2 is SMNVEV (reference sequence). Trimming took 2 bases from V and 6 from J, leaving 8 bases between them. The length of the CDR3 is 12 residues. The CDR3 DNA reads as TGTGCCAGCAGTTTAGGGGGGTCCGAGCAGTACTTC. This sequence encodes CASSLGGSEQYF.

The chain joins TRBV9 to TRBJ2-3; TRBD2 agrees at 9 bases. J gave up 5 bases and V 3 bases, and 10 bases lay outside the gene matches. CDR3 length: 16 residues. The germline CDR1 and CDR2 sequences are SGDLS and YYNGEE. The CDR3 sequence is CASSAHAGGLRDTQYF. CDR3 bases: TGTGCCAGCAGCGCACACGCGGGAGGGCTGAGAGATACGCAGTATTTT.

This chain joins TRBV14 and TRBJ1-4; maybe TRBD1 (5 bases). Germline V gene sequence: CDR1 SGHDN, CDR2 FVKESK. The CDR3 is 15 amino acids. Deletions cut 4 bases from V and 4 bases from J, with 13 bases between. The CDR3 spells CASSPKTAHNEKLFF. In nucleotides, the CDR3 is TGTGCCAGCAGCCCTAAGACAGCTCATAATGAAAAACTGTTTTTT.

The CDR3, as DNA: TGTGCCATCAGTGAGTCGGGGACAGGGAAATCACCCCTCCACTTT. Protein: CAISESGTGKSPLHF. The V gene is TRBV10-3, the J gene TRBJ1-6, with 9 bases identical to TRBD1. Germline CDR1 and CDR2: ENHRY and SYGVKD. The junction had 4 bases not matched to a gene; V was cut back by 0 bases and J by 10 bases. This CDR3 contains 15 residues.

The rearrangement joins TRBV15 to TRBJ2-7; D is undetermined. Germline loops: CDR1 LNHNV, CDR2 YYDKDF (reference sequence). There are 14 residues in the CDR3. V lost 3 bases and J 0 bases, leaving 9 bases between the germline ends. DNA for the CDR3: TGTGCCACCAGCAGTGGTGAGGTCTCCTACGAGCAGTACTTC. It translates to CATSSGEVSYEQYF.

The CDR3 sequence: CASGWRGSTDTQYF. The CDR3 DNA sequence: TGTGCCAGCGGGTGGCGGGGGAGCACAGATACGCAGTATTTT. The chain combines TRBV28 with TRBJ2-3, with 7 bases lining up with TRBD2. CDR1 MDHEN and CDR2 SYDVKM come from the germline V gene. The CDR3 contains 14 residues. V gave up 8 bases and J gave up 0 bases; unmatched junction bases: 5.

The CDR3 protein is CASSSRVYEQYF. The CDR3, as DNA: TGTGCCAGTTCATCCAGGGTGTACGAGCAGTACTTC. V is TRBV19 and J is TRBJ2-7; tentatively, D is TRBD1 (5 bases). V was pared by 8 bases and J by 4 bases, with 12 bases between. The CDR3 totals 12 residues. Germline CDR1 reads LNHDA; CDR2 reads SQIVND (reference sequence).

This clone was recorded once. Other DNA variants within this sample encode the same CDR3. The chain joins TRBV29-1 to TRBJ1-2; D might be TRBD1 (5 bases). The V gene's germline CDR1 is SQVTM and CDR2 ANQGSEA. The V end was cut by 4 bases, the J end by 2 bases, with 11 bases between. The CDR3 runs 13 residues. Written as DNA, the CDR3 is TGCAGCGTTGGTGGGGGAGGGAACTATGGCTACACCTTC. Translated: CSVGGGGNYGYTF. Together with reference TRBV29-1 and TRBJ1-2, the CDR3 gives the full variable domain: SAVISQKPSRDICQRGTSLTIQCQVDSQVTMMFWYRQQPGQSLTLIATANQGSEATYESGFVIDKFPISRPNLTFSTLTVSNMSPEDSSIYLCSVGGGGNYGYTFGSGTRLTVV.

The table lists this clone with a few counts. The J gene is TRBJ1-1, the V gene TRBV9; possible D gene TRBD1, 6 bases. The germline CDR1 and CDR2 sequences are SGDLS and YYNGEE. V was cut by 4 bases and J by 1 base, with 11 bases left in between. The CDR3 runs 14 residues. The CDR3 here is CASSPRTANTEAFF. The CDR3 DNA follows: TGTGCCAGCAGCCCCAGGACAGCGAACACTGAAGCTTTCTTT.

V usage is TRBV4-3 and J usage is TRBJ2-1; 7 bases agree with TRBD2. V gave up 0 bases and J gave up 6 bases; unmatched junction bases: 11. Per germline, CDR1 LGHNA and CDR2 YSLEER. The CDR3 length is 17 residues. CDR3 in DNA: TGCGCCAGCAGCCAAGATAGAAGCGGGAAATCCAGCAATGAGCAGTTCTTC. Its protein is CASSQDRSGKSSNEQFF.

The CDR3 coding sequence is TGCGCCAGCAGCTGGGGACAGGGGAACAGGCATGAGCAGTTCTTC. This codes for CASSWGQGNRHEQFF. The V gene is TRBV5-1, the J gene TRBJ2-1, with TRBD1 matching 10 bases. Germline values: CDR1 SGHRS, CDR2 YFSETQ. The ends lost 3 bases at V and 8 bases at J; junction bases unmatched: 8. The CDR3 has 15 amino acids.

This rearrangement joins TRBV7-2 to TRBJ2-3; D is uncertain. Per the germline V gene, CDR1 is SGHTA and CDR2 is FQGNSA. V was clipped by 4 bases and J by 0 bases, with 5 bases between them. The CDR3 is 13 residues long. The CDR3 reads CASSSFSTDTQYF. CDR3 DNA: TGTGCCAGCAGCTCCTTTAGCACAGATACGCAGTATTTT.

This chain uses TRBV2 with TRBJ2-5; possible D gene TRBD1, 6 bases. Germline V gene sequence: CDR1 SNHLY, CDR2 FYNNEI. The CDR3 covers 15 residues. V was cut by 2 bases and J by 1 base, with 11 bases left in between. CDR3 loop: CASSEQGTLQETQYF. CDR3 bases: TGTGCCAGCAGTGAACAGGGGACGCTCCAAGAGACCCAGTACTTC.

The J gene is TRBJ2-5, the V gene TRBV3-1 (or the pseudogene TRBV3-2); no firm D call. V shed 0 bases and J shed 7 bases, with 6 bases lying between them. CDR3 length: 12 amino acids. The germline V gene encodes CDR1 LGHDT and CDR2 YNNKEL (reference sequence). The chain's CDR3 is CASSQDQATQYF. Written as DNA, the CDR3 is TGTGCCAGCAGCCAAGATCAGGCGACCCAGTACTTC.

V gene TRBV19 combines with J gene TRBJ2-5; 9 bases are a match to TRBD2. The CDR3 runs 15 residues. V was clipped by 5 bases and J by 5 bases; unmatched bases: 9. Germline V gene data show CDR1 as LNHDA and CDR2 as SQIVND (reference sequence). CDR3 sequence: CASSSGLAGRETQYF. The CDR3 DNA reads as TGTGCCAGTAGTTCGGGTCTAGCGGGGAGGGAGACCCAGTACTTC. Full variable domain (missing parts from reference TRBV19 and TRBJ2-5): DGGITQSPKYLFRKEGQNVTLSCEQNLNHDAMYWYRQDPGQGLRLIYYSQIVNDFQKGDIAEGYSVSREKKESFPLTVTSAQKNPTAFYLCASSSGLAGRETQYFGPGTRLLVL.

A remark on this clone: The junction and the germline gene differ at one end; a read error may be behind it. V is TRBV7-9 and J is TRBJ1-2; 8 nucleotides line up with TRBD1. Germline CDR1 is SEHNR and CDR2 is FQNEAQ (reference sequence). The CDR3 totals 11 residues. CDR3 bases: TGCGTACTCAAACAGGGGGACGGCTACACCTTC. Translation gives CVLKQGDGYTF.

The rearrangement links TRBV4-3 to TRBJ2-7; the D is unclear. This CDR3 spans 9 amino acids. V lost 4 bases, J lost 12 bases, and 7 bases lay in between. Germline assignment: CDR1 LGHNA and CDR2 YSLEER. Written as DNA, the CDR3 is TGCGCCAGCAGCCCTCGACTGTACTTC. Translating gives CASSPRLYF.

This clone was observed a single time. The rearrangement links TRBV5-1 to TRBJ2-3; 12 nucleotides line up with TRBD2. CDR3 length: 16 residues. Germline V gene lookup returns CDR1 SGHRS and CDR2 YFSETQ. V gave up 1 base and J gave up 3 bases; unmatched junction bases: 3. This CDR3 is CASSLSSGGATDTQYF. In DNA form, the CDR3 reads TGCGCCAGCAGCTTGTCTAGCGGGGGGGCAACAGATACGCAGTATTTT.